This entry concerns a single T cell receptor beta chain. The antigen is undetermined. This sample was taken from a study of cytomegalovirus exposure and HLA in healthy donors. Study as a whole: The same platform was used for the roughly 110 validation repertoires as for the 666 first-cohort repertoires, as reported in a later analysis. Points from the study as a whole: Listed as cytomegalovirus-associated were 150 or so TCR beta chains. The study found most TCR sequences rare, yet found some public TCRs in many donors. The classifier was said to identify cytomegalovirus status with high specificity and sensitivity.

Germline CDR1 and CDR2: LGHNA and YNFKEQ. V lost 5 bases and J lost 0, with 23 bases in between. The CDR3 totals 19 residues. Assay used: immunoSEQ multiplex PCR; TCRdb lists only in-frame clones, some missing. The sample shows 150,000 to 200,000 clones, approximately 96% of them seen only once. This receptor was taken from a woman under 30 in good health and CMV-seronegative. The chain recombines TRBV4-2 with TRBJ2-1; weak D call: TRBD2 (7 bases). The material sequenced was PBMCs. The CDR3 protein is CASSTLRRGGGSSYNEQFF. CDR3 bases: TGTGCCAGCAGCACCCTCCGGAGGGGGGGCGGGAGCTCCTACAATGAGCAGTTCTTC.